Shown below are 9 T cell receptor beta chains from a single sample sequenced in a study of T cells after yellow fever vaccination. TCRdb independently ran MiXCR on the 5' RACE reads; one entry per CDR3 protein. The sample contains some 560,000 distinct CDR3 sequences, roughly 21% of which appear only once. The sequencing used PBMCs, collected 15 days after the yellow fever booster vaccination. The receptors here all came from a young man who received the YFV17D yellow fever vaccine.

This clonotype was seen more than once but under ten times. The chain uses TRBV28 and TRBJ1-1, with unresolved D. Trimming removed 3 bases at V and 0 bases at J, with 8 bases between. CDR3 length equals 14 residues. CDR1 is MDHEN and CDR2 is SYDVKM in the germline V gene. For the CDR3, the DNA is TGTGCCAGCAGTTTGAGGCCCCTGAACACTGAAGCTTTCTTT. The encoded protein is CASSLRPLNTEAFF.

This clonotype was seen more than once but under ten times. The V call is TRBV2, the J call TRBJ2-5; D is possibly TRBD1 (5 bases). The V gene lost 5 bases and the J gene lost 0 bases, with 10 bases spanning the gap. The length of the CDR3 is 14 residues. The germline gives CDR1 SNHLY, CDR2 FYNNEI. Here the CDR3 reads CASSPDSYQETQYF. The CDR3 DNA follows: TGTGCCAGCAGTCCCGACAGCTACCAAGAGACCCAGTACTTC.

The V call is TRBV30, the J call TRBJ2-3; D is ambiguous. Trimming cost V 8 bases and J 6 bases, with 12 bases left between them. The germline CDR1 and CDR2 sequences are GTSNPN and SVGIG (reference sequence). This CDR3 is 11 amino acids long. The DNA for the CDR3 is TGTGCCGGAGCATCGACGGATACGCAGTATTTT. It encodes CAGASTDTQYF.

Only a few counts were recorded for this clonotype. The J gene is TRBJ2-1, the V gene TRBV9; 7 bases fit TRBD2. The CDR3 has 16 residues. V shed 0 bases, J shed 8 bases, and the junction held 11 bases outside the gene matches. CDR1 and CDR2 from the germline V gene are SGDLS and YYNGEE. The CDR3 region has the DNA TGTGCCAGCAGCGTAGCTGGGGGAGGGCCTTGGGATGAGCAGTTCTTC. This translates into CASSVAGGGPWDEQFF.

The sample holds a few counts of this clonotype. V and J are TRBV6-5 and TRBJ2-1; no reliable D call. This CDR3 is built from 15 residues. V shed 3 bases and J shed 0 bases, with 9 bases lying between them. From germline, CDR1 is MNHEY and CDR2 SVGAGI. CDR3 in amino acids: CASSYVGSSYNEQFF. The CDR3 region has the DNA TGTGCCAGCAGTTATGTCGGAAGCTCCTACAATGAGCAGTTCTTC.

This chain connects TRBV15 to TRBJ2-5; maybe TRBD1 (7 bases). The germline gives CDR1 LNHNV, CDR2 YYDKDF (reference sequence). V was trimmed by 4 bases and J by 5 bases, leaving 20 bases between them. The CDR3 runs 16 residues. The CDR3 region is CATSKPDRPEGETQYF. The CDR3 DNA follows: TGTGCCACCAGCAAACCGGACAGGCCGGAGGGTGAGACCCAGTACTTC.

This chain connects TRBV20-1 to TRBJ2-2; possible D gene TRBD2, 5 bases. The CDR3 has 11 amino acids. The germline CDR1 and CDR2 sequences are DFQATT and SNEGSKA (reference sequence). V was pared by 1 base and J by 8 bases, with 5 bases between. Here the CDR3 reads CSARGRGELFF. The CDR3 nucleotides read TGCAGTGCTAGAGGGAGGGGGGAGCTGTTTTTT.

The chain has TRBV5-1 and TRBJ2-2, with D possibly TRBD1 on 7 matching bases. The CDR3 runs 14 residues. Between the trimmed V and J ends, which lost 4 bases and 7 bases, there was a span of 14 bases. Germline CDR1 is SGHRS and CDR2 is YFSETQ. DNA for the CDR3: TGCGCCAGCAGCGCGGGACAGAGGAACGGGGAGCTGTTTTTT. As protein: CASSAGQRNGELFF.

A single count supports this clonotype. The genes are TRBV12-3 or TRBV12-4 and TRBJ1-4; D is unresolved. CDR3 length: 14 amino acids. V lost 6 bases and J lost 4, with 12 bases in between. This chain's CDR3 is CASRLSRGNEKLFF. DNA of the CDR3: TGTGCCAGCAGGCTGTCTCGGGGTAATGAAAAACTGTTTTTT.